This T cell receptor (beta chain) was profiled in a study of glioma-infiltrating T cells after dendritic cell vaccination. At the level of the study: Autologous tumor lysate-pulsed dendritic cell vaccination was given between the early 2000s and the early 2010s.

General study findings and limits: The cohort had few patients with full blood and tumor sets.

Produced via immunoSEQ multiplex PCR; TCRdb's table is partial and in-frame only. The sample has about 67,000 clones; 65% to 90% are singletons. No glioblastoma patient carried an isocitrate dehydrogenase mutation. Germline lookup yields CDR1 LNHDA and CDR2 SQIVND (reference sequence). The CDR3 is made up of 13 amino acids. V was clipped by 7 bases and J by 1 base, with 8 bases between them. Of note for this clone: The antigen remains undetermined.

The genes are TRBV19 and TRBJ2-4; TRBD2 is a possible D gene (6 bases). The specimen was blood, collected before dendritic cell vaccination. This receptor was taken from a human donor with glioblastoma. CDR3 coding DNA: TGTGCCAGTACCACTAGCGCCAAAAACATTCAGTACTTC. This translates into CASTTSAKNIQYF. The full variable domain, with the rest looked up from reference TRBV19 and TRBJ2-4, is DGGITQSPKYLFRKEGQNVTLSCEQNLNHDAMYWYRQDPGQGLRLIYYSQIVNDFQKGDIAEGYSVSREKKESFPLTVTSAQKNPTAFYLCASTTSAKNIQYFGAGTRLSVL.